This TCR beta chain was profiled in a study of T cells after yellow fever vaccination. In TCRdb, the 5' RACE reads were re-called with MiXCR into one record per CDR3 protein. Of 400,000 to 650,000 distinct CDR3 sequences in the sample, 21% are singletons; the top ten hold about 16%. CDR1 and CDR2 (germline): SGHRS, YFSETQ. The CDR3 is 14 amino acids. Trimming stripped 0 bases from V and 2 bases from J, with 8 bases between. This clonotype was counted only a few times. This clonotype was sampled from a man between 18 and 35 years old who received the YFV17D yellow fever vaccine. This sequence joins TRBV5-1 and TRBJ2-5; no clear D. The source was PBMCs, collected about 21 days after the first yellow fever vaccination. The CDR3 loop is CASSLDSRQETQYF. DNA for the CDR3: TGCGCCAGCAGCTTGGACAGTAGACAAGAGACCCAGTACTTC.